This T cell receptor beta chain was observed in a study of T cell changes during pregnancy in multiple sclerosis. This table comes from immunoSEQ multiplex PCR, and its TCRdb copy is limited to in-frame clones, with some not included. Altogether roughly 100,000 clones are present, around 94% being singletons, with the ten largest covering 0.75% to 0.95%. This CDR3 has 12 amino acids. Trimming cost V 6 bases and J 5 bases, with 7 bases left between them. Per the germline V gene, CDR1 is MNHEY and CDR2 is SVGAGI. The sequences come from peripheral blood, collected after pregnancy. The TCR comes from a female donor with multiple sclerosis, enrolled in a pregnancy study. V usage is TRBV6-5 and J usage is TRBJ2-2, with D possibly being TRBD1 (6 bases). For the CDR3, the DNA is TGTGCCAGCAGGACAGGAACCGGGGAGCTGTTTTTT. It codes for CASRTGTGELFF.